This T cell receptor (beta chain) was sequenced in a study of CD8+CD57+ T cells in acquired aplastic anemia. About the research overall: Yields of DNA that came from sorted CD4+ and CD8+ cells averaged roughly 3.2 ug.

Investigators profiled TCR beta VDJ and CDR3 from genomic DNA template. TCRdb used MiXCR to reprocess the reads, holding one entry per CDR3 protein. In the table there are 74,000 or so distinct CDR3 sequences, under 65% of which are singletons. The CDR3 is made up of 11 amino acids. Germline V CDR1 and CDR2: ENHRY, SYGVKD. Trimming took 10 bases from V and 6 from J; bases not matched to a gene: 4. Sequencing input: sorted CD4+, CD8+, or CD8+CD57+ T cells (not recorded which) from PBMCs. J is TRBJ1-2 and V is TRBV10-3, with 8 bases that match TRBD1. This clonotype was sampled from a human donor in good health, serving as a control. CDR3 DNA sequence: TGTGCCACCGGGACAGGTCATGGCTACACCTTC. It translates to CATGTGHGYTF.